Listed below are T cell receptor beta chains from one sample, sequenced in a study of cytomegalovirus exposure and HLA in healthy donors. Measured with immunoSEQ multiplex PCR; TCRdb has only the in-frame clones, and not every one. Among some 120,000 clones listed, roughly 80% were seen once. Specimen: PBMCs. These receptors came from a woman between 45 and 65 years old in good health and CMV-seronegative. Both conserved end residues are part of each CDR3. The D gene is left open where the match is weak. Expanded clones get a size class; other rows say once, few or many, or leave the size out.

D gene,J gene,clone size,V gene,CDR3 protein,CDR3 DNA
-,TRBJ1-2,once,TRBV28,CASSTWGAPHGYTF,TGTGCCAGCAGCACGTGGGGCGCCCCTCATGGCTACACCTTC
TRBD1,TRBJ1-1,-,TRBV27,CASRRGTGAVNTEAFF,TGTGCCAGCCGAAGGGGGACAGGGGCGGTGAACACTGAAGCTTTCTTT
TRBD1,TRBJ1-2,-,TRBV4-2,CASSQDKGTGSGYTF,TGTGCCAGCAGCCAAGATAAGGGGACAGGGTCCGGCTACACCTTC
TRBD1,TRBJ1-4,many,TRBV28,CASSLQGDRVWEKLFF,TGTGCCAGCAGTTTACAGGGGGACAGGGTCTGGGAAAAACTGTTTTTT
-,TRBJ1-4,-,TRBV30,CAWSVTGRVEEKLFF,TGTGCCTGGAGTGTAACTGGCAGGGTAGAGGAAAAACTGTTTTTT
TRBD2,TRBJ2-1,once,TRBV28,CASSFPSGFYNEQFF,TGTGCCAGCAGTTTCCCTAGCGGTTTTTACAATGAGCAGTTCTTC
-,TRBJ2-2,few,TRBV7-8,CASSFAETGTGELFF,TGTGCCAGCAGCTTTGCGGAGACGGGCACCGGGGAGCTGTTTTTT
TRBD1,TRBJ2-7,-,TRBV4-2,CASSQDKGAGYEQYF,TGTGCCAGCAGCCAAGATAAGGGGGCTGGGTACGAGCAGTACTTC
-,TRBJ1-4,-,TRBV6-1,CASSEVGARGEKLFF,TGTGCCAGCAGTGAAGTAGGGGCGAGAGGTGAAAAACTGTTTTTT
-,TRBJ2-2,-,TRBV25-1,CATINGNTGELFF,TGTGCCACCATAAACGGGAACACCGGGGAGCTGTTTTTT